What follows are 25 T cell receptor beta chains derived from one specimen sequenced in a study of spatial heterogeneity in lung cancer. TCRdb fed the 5' RACE reads into MiXCR, producing one record per CDR3 protein. The sample holds some 21,000 distinct CDR3 sequences, around 3.2% seen once. Sample time point: sample taken at primary tumor resection. No cell sorting; template was whole RNA from tumor, lung tissue or PBMC. The sequencing here drew on PBMCs, taken at surgery. These receptor sequences come from a female donor with early-stage non-small cell lung cancer.

This clonotype was seen ten or more times. The chain employs TRBV4-1 and TRBJ2-1; 11 positions match TRBD1. There are 17 residues in the CDR3. Germline V gene sequence: CDR1 MGHRA, CDR2 YSYEKL. The ends lost 1 base at V and 5 bases at J; junction bases unmatched: 7. CDR3: CASSQGHMGQGDNEQFF. CDR3 coding DNA: TGCGCCAGCAGCCAAGGTCATATGGGACAGGGGGACAATGAGCAGTTCTTC.

Details on this clonotype: A much larger clone lies one base from this, so it may be a read error. The J gene is TRBJ2-1, the V gene TRBV29-1, with TRBD2 matching over 8 bases. The junction had 13 bases not matched to a gene; V was cut back by 5 bases and J by 4 bases. CDR1 is SQVTM, CDR2 ANQGSEA, per germline. The CDR3 covers 16 residues. The CDR3 region is CSVLDPGLETYNEQFF. In nucleotides, the CDR3 is TGCAGCGTTCTTGACCCGGGACTAGAGACGTACAATGAGCAGTTCTTC.

This clonotype appeared a few times. The chain links TRBV20-1 to TRBJ2-7; 7 bases map to TRBD1. Germline V gene data show CDR1 as DFQATT and CDR2 as SNEGSKA (reference sequence). Trimming cost V 2 bases and J 1 base; bases outside gene matches: 5. This CDR3 contains 14 residues. CDR3 DNA sequence: TGCAGTGCTAGAACCGGGACAGAATCCTACGAGCAGTACTTC. This encodes CSARTGTESYEQYF.

This clonotype was detected ten times or more. The rearrangement joins TRBV11-2 to TRBJ1-2, with D possibly matching TRBD1 (6 bases). Germline loops: CDR1 SGHAT, CDR2 FQNNGV. This CDR3 contains 14 residues. With 2 bases removed from V and 2 bases from J, the gap between germline ends came to 9 bases. The CDR3 DNA sequence: TGTGCCAGCAGCTTAATGCAGGGGAACTATGGCTACACCTTC. As protein: CASSLMQGNYGYTF.

The J gene is TRBJ1-1, the V gene TRBV20-1; a possible D gene is TRBD1 (5 bases). The V gene lost 2 bases and the J gene lost 1 base, with 14 bases spanning the gap. Germline V lookup: CDR1 DFQATT, CDR2 SNEGSKA (reference sequence). This CDR3 is built from 15 residues. The CDR3 region is CSARQGRRENTEAFF. CDR3 sequence (DNA): TGCAGTGCTAGACAGGGTCGGCGGGAGAACACTGAAGCTTTCTTT.

This clonotype was seen at least ten times. The chain is built from TRBV18 and TRBJ2-7, with D maybe TRBD2 (5 bases). The CDR3 spans 15 residues. V lost 3 bases, J lost 2 bases, and 14 bases lay in between. Per germline, CDR1 KGHSH and CDR2 LQKENI. As DNA, the CDR3 is TGTGCCAGCTCACCTGGGGATGTCGGGACCTACGAGCAGTACTTC. It translates to CASSPGDVGTYEQYF.

This clonotype was recorded many times. The chain recombines TRBV19 with TRBJ2-1; 7 nucleotides agree with TRBD2. This CDR3 has 19 residues. The V gene's germline CDR1 is LNHDA and CDR2 SQIVND (reference sequence). V was pared by 2 bases and J by 2 bases, with 15 bases of the junction left unmatched. CDR3 nucleotide sequence: TGTGCCAGTAGTATAAATTTGGTCCTAGCGGAAAGGCCCTACAATGAGCAGTTCTTC. This sequence encodes CASSINLVLAERPYNEQFF.

This clonotype was detected only a few times. The gene calls are TRBV3-1 and TRBJ2-5, with a weak D call TRBD1 (8 bases). Germline-derived CDR1 and CDR2 are LGHDT and YNNKEL (reference sequence). V shed 0 bases and J shed 4 bases, with 15 bases lying between them. The CDR3 runs 16 residues. CDR3: CASSQDSHRGGETQYF. The CDR3, as DNA: TGTGCCAGCAGCCAAGATTCCCACAGGGGGGGAGAGACCCAGTACTTC.

This clonotype was seen at least ten times. V gene TRBV5-8 combines with J gene TRBJ2-1, with 8 bases aligning to TRBD1. Germline values: CDR1 SGHTS, CDR2 YDEGEE. The CDR3 is made up of 14 amino acids. V trimming: 4 bases; J trimming: 7 bases; junction bases outside the gene matches: 7. The CDR3 region is CASSSRRGPNEQFF. Written as DNA, the CDR3 is TGTGCCAGCAGCAGCCGCAGGGGGCCAAATGAGCAGTTCTTC.

This clonotype was seen at least ten times. V and J are TRBV5-4 and TRBJ2-7, with TRBD2 matching over 11 bases. The V gene end was trimmed by 3 bases and the J gene end by 3 bases; junction bases not matched to a gene: 5. This CDR3 has 15 residues. The germline gives CDR1 SGHNT, CDR2 YYREEE (reference sequence). The CDR3 sequence: CASSSPLAGDYEQYF. DNA of the CDR3: TGTGCCAGCAGCTCCCCACTAGCGGGAGACTACGAGCAGTACTTC.

The chain employs TRBV15 and TRBJ2-7; D unclear. The CDR3 contains 13 residues. Trimming left V 0 bases short and J 2 bases short, with 5 bases between. The germline CDR1 and CDR2 sequences are LNHNV and YYDKDF (reference sequence). The CDR3 sequence is CATSRDYAYEQYF. Written as DNA, the CDR3 is TGTGCCACCAGCAGAGACTACGCCTACGAGCAGTACTTC. Using reference TRBV15 and TRBJ2-7 for the parts outside the CDR3, the full variable domain is DAMVIQNPRYQVTQFGKPVTLSCSQTLNHNVMYWYQQKSSQAPKLLFHYYDKDFNNEADTPDNFQSRRPNTSFCFLDIRSPGLGDTAMYLCATSRDYAYEQYFGPGTRLTVT.

In its sample, this clonotype was seen many times. The genes are TRBV24-1 and TRBJ2-1; 10 bases are shared with TRBD1. V lost 10 bases and J lost 9; bases outside the gene matches: 8. Germline CDR1 is KGHDR and CDR2 is SFDVKD. The CDR3 loop spans 13 amino acids. The CDR3 region is CATSRDRGGEQFF. The CDR3 bases are TGTGCCACGTCCCGGGACAGGGGTGGTGAGCAGTTCTTC.

In its sample, this clonotype was seen many times. V is TRBV5-1 and J is TRBJ2-2; possibly TRBD1 or TRBD2 for D (6 bases each). The CDR3 extends over 16 amino acids. V was pared by 0 bases and J by 0 bases, with 9 bases between. Germline CDR1 and CDR2: SGHRS and YFSETQ. DNA of the CDR3: TGCGCCAGCAGCTTGGCGGGGGCGGCGAACACCGGGGAGCTGTTTTTT. Translated, it gives CASSLAGAANTGELFF.

This clonotype was seen repeatedly, ten times or more. The chain is built from TRBV7-2 and TRBJ2-6; the D is unclear. CDR3 size: 16 residues. The ends were cut back, 5 bases at V and 0 bases at J, with 11 bases in the middle. Looked up from germline, CDR1 is SGHTA and CDR2 is FQGNSA. The CDR3 reads CASSLVANSGANVLTF. The CDR3 nucleotides are TGTGCCAGCAGCCTAGTGGCCAACTCTGGGGCCAACGTCCTGACTTTC.

This clonotype was seen many times. CDR3 in amino acids: CASSLAGPSTDTQYF. The DNA for the CDR3 is TGTGCCAGCAGCTTGGCGGGGCCTAGCACAGATACGCAGTATTTT. The V gene is TRBV7-6, the J gene TRBJ2-3, with D possibly TRBD2 on 6 matching bases. The CDR3 sequence is 15 residues long. Trimming removed 3 bases at V and 0 bases at J, with 10 bases between. Germline CDR1 and CDR2: SGHVS and FNYEAQ.

The gene calls are TRBV12-3 or TRBV12-4 and TRBJ2-2, with D possibly being TRBD1 (5 bases). The CDR3 has 14 residues. V lost 10 bases, J lost 1 base, and 13 bases lay in between. The CDR3 here is CATREGRNTGELFF. CDR3 nucleotides: TGTGCCACCAGGGAAGGGCGGAACACCGGGGAGCTGTTTTTT.

The V and J genes are TRBV10-3 and TRBJ2-3; D possibly corresponds to TRBD1 (7 bases). Germline V gene lookup returns CDR1 ENHRY and CDR2 SYGVKD. V gave up 8 bases and J gave up 0 bases, with 12 bases separating them. The CDR3 runs 14 residues. CDR3 DNA: TGTGCCATCGGAGGGGGACAGAGCACAGATACGCAGTATTTT. This gives the protein CAIGGGQSTDTQYF.

This clonotype was recorded at least ten times. V and J are TRBV29-1 and TRBJ2-1; possibly TRBD2 for D (5 bases). The germline V gene has CDR1 SQVTM and CDR2 ANQGSEA. V was pared by 4 bases and J by 8 bases, with 18 bases between. The CDR3 has 14 amino acids. The CDR3 protein is CSVAGEVANDEQFF. In DNA, the CDR3 is TGCAGCGTTGCCGGAGAAGTAGCGAACGATGAGCAGTTCTTC.

This clonotype appeared a few times. The chain carries TRBV7-2 and TRBJ1-3; D gene unclear. The germline V and J ends were trimmed by 8 bases and 0 bases, with 11 bases remaining between them. CDR3 length equals 14 residues. Germline-derived CDR1 and CDR2 are SGHTA and FQGNSA. The DNA for the CDR3 is TGTGCCAGCCTGGCAGACCACTCTGGAAACACCATATATTTT. Residues: CASLADHSGNTIYF.

The genes are TRBV7-9 and TRBJ2-4; no firm D call. In germline, CDR1 is SEHNR, CDR2 FQNEAQ (reference sequence). Trimming shortened V by 5 bases and J by 8 bases, and 10 bases separated the two germline ends. CDR3 size: 12 residues. DNA for the CDR3: TGTGCCAGCAGCCCAGTGGCACACATTCAGTACTTC. Translated, it gives CASSPVAHIQYF.

This clonotype turned up a few times. Germline is not matched at one junction end, which may reflect a read error. The chain uses TRBV28 and TRBJ1-2, with D uncertain. CDR1 is MDHEN, CDR2 SYDVKM, per germline. The CDR3 is made up of 13 amino acids. As DNA, the CDR3 is TGTGCCGGCAGTCCGACTCCTACCTATGGCTACACCTTC. It yields the protein CAGSPTPTYGYTF.

In this sample, this clonotype turned up many times. This chain joins TRBV20-1 and TRBJ2-1; the match to TRBD1 covers 10 bases. This CDR3 has 16 residues. Germline lookup yields CDR1 DFQATT and CDR2 SNEGSKA (reference sequence). J lost 4 bases, V lost 4 bases, and 10 bases had no gene match. CDR3 amino acids: CSAIDRGRSVYNEQFF. The CDR3 region has the DNA TGCAGTGCTATTGACAGGGGGCGAAGCGTATACAATGAGCAGTTCTTC.

Many counts were recorded for this clonotype. This chain links TRBV10-3 with TRBJ2-3, with 7 nucleotides matching TRBD2. The V gene end was trimmed by 4 bases and the J gene end by 2 bases; junction bases not matched to a gene: 6. The length of the CDR3 is 15 residues. Germline CDR1 is ENHRY and CDR2 is SYGVKD. The CDR3 reads CAISAGTINTDTQYF. The CDR3 DNA sequence: TGTGCCATCAGTGCCGGGACTATCAACACAGATACGCAGTATTTT.

Many counts were recorded for this clonotype. The junction and the germline gene differ at one end; a read error may be behind it. The V and J genes are TRBV6-5 and TRBJ2-3, with a weak D call TRBD2 (5 bases). There are 13 residues in the CDR3. Germline CDR1 and CDR2: MNHEY and SVGAGI. CDR3 residues: CASRPASTVTQYF. CDR3 bases: TGTGCCAGCAGGCCGGCTAGCACAGTTACGCAGTATTTT.

This clonotype was seen repeatedly, ten times or more. The chain joins TRBV7-6 to TRBJ2-7; 7 bases line up with TRBD1. This CDR3 is built from 14 residues. J gave up 3 bases and V 3 bases, and 5 bases lay outside the gene matches. Germline assignment: CDR1 SGHVS and CDR2 FNYEAQ. The CDR3 loop is CASSFQTGSYEQYF. CDR3 DNA sequence: TGTGCCAGCAGCTTCCAGACAGGGAGCTACGAGCAGTACTTC.